The next 9 T cell receptor beta chains were all read from a single sample in a study of OX40 agonist ivuxolimab in advanced cancers. Using immunoSEQ multiplex PCR, the repertoire was profiled, and TCRdb retains in-frame clones only, with some absent. The sample shows fewer than 60,000 clones, around 85% of them seen only once. The sequencing here drew on CD4+ or CD8+ T cells sorted from blood, taken in a trial of the OX40 agonist ivuxolimab. These TCRs come from an adult with an advanced solid tumor such as melanoma, head and neck, liver or kidney cancer.

The chain joins TRBV9 to TRBJ2-7; TRBD1 matches at 9 bases. Trimming at V came to 4 bases and at J to 5 bases, leaving 7 bases not matched to a gene. Germline V CDR1 and CDR2: SGDLS, YYNGEE. There are 14 residues in the CDR3. CDR3 in amino acids: CASSLTGTGNEQYF. The CDR3 nucleotides are TGTGCCAGCAGCTTGACCGGGACAGGGAACGAGCAGTACTTC.

V gene TRBV19 combines with J gene TRBJ2-1; D perhaps matches TRBD2 (5 bases). The CDR3 covers 15 residues. The germline V gene has CDR1 LNHDA and CDR2 SQIVND (reference sequence). The V end was cut by 7 bases, the J end by 1 base, with 14 bases between. CDR3 sequence reads: CASTPGVFSYNEQFF. The DNA of the CDR3 is TGTGCCAGTACCCCCGGGGTTTTTTCCTACAATGAGCAGTTCTTC. The complete variable domain, with remaining parts taken from reference TRBV19 and TRBJ2-1, reads DGGITQSPKYLFRKEGQNVTLSCEQNLNHDAMYWYRQDPGQGLRLIYYSQIVNDFQKGDIAEGYSVSREKKESFPLTVTSAQKNPTAFYLCASTPGVFSYNEQFFGPGTRLTVL.

The J gene is TRBJ2-7, the V gene TRBV29-1; 11 nucleotides align to TRBD1. The CDR3 has 13 amino acids. V lost 3 bases, J lost 6 bases, and 4 bases stayed unmatched. Germline lookup yields CDR1 SQVTM and CDR2 ANQGSEA. The CDR3 DNA reads TGCAGCGTTGATGGGACAGGGGGGCTCGAGCAGTACTTC. It yields the protein CSVDGTGGLEQYF.

The V gene is TRBV7-8, the J gene TRBJ2-7, with 8 bases lining up with TRBD1. V trimming: 4 bases; J trimming: 3 bases; junction bases outside the gene matches: 8. The CDR3 is made up of 15 amino acids. Germline lookup yields CDR1 SGHVS and CDR2 FQNEAQ. DNA of the CDR3: TGTGCCAGCAGCTCGACAGGGGATGGGGTCTACGAGCAGTACTTC. This sequence encodes CASSSTGDGVYEQYF. Full variable domain (rest looked up from reference TRBV7-8 and TRBJ2-7): GAGVSQSPRYKVAKRGQDVALRCDPISGHVSLFWYQQALGQGPEFLTYFQNEAQLDKSGLPSDRFFAERPEGSVSTLKIQRTQQEDSAVYLCASSSTGDGVYEQYFGPGTRLTVT.

The chain is built from TRBV10-3 and TRBJ2-2; 9 bases match TRBD1. V shed 8 bases and J 4 bases; nucleotides not matched to a gene: 5. This CDR3 has 14 residues. The germline gives CDR1 ENHRY, CDR2 SYGVKD. The CDR3: CAIWDRVPTGELFF. CDR3 sequence (DNA): TGTGCCATCTGGGACAGGGTGCCCACCGGGGAGCTGTTTTTT.

This clone was observed a few times. The chain couples TRBV19 to TRBJ2-7, with 10 bases that match TRBD1. Germline loops: CDR1 LNHDA, CDR2 SQIVND (reference sequence). The CDR3 consists of 15 residues. With 5 bases clipped from V and 4 bases from J, the junction kept 8 bases outside the gene matches. The DNA for the CDR3 is TGTGCCAGTAGTTCCGGGACAGGGGCGAGGTACGAGCAGTACTTC. This sequence encodes CASSSGTGARYEQYF.

The chain recombines TRBV7-6 with TRBJ1-1; D is uncertain. The germline V and J ends were trimmed by 0 bases and 4 bases, with 6 bases remaining between them. The CDR3 totals 13 residues. Germline values: CDR1 SGHVS, CDR2 FNYEAQ. CDR3 in amino acids: CASSLAFRTEAFF. In nucleotides, the CDR3 is TGTGCCAGCAGCTTAGCGTTCCGCACTGAAGCTTTCTTT.

J is TRBJ2-1 and V is TRBV30, with 7 bases matching TRBD2. The trim removed 4 bases at V and 4 bases at J, leaving 10 bases unmatched. CDR3 length equals 15 residues. Germline-derived CDR1 and CDR2 are GTSNPN and SVGIG (reference sequence). In nucleotides, the CDR3 is TGTGCCTGGACCCCTCGTGGGGGGGATTACAATGAGCAGTTCTTC. This translates into CAWTPRGGDYNEQFF. The variable domain in full, with the rest retrieved from reference TRBV30 and TRBJ2-1, is SQTIHQWPATLVQPVGSPLSLECTVEGTSNPNLYWYRQAAGRGLQLLFYSVGIGQISSEVPQNLSASRPQDRQFILSSKKLLLSDSGFYLCAWTPRGGDYNEQFFGPGTRLTVL.

V is TRBV7-2 and J is TRBJ1-3; D not resolved. Looked up from germline, CDR1 is SGHTA and CDR2 is FQGNSA. The CDR3 covers 17 residues. The ends were cut back, 5 bases at V and 0 bases at J, with 17 bases in the middle. CDR3 DNA sequence: TGTGCCAGCAGCCCGCCGACGGGGTTGATCTCTGGAAACACCATATATTTT. It translates to CASSPPTGLISGNTIYF.